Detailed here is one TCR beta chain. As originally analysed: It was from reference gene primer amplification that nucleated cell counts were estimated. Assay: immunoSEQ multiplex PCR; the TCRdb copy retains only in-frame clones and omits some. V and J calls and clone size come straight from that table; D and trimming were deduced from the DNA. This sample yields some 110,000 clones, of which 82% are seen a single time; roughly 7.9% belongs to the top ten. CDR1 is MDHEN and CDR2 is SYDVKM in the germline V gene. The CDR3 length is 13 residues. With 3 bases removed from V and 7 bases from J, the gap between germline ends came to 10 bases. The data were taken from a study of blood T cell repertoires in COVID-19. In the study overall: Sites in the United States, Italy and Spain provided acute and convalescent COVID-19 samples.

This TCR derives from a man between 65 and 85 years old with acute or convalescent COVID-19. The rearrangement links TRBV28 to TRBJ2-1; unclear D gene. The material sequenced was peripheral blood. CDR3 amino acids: CASSFPGLNEQFF. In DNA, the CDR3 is TGTGCCAGCAGTTTCCCAGGTTTGAATGAGCAGTTCTTC.